Sequencing of this T cell receptor beta chain was carried out in a study of identical twins. A template switching step contributed a universal primer site, while unique molecular identifiers were present in the cDNA. TCRdb re-derived calls from the 5' RACE reads in MiXCR, one entry per CDR3 protein. The sample consists of approximately 300,000 distinct CDR3 sequences, roughly 10% of them appearing once. CDR1 and CDR2 from the germline V gene are MGHDK and SYGVNS. V lost 6 bases, J lost 0 bases, and 7 bases stayed unmatched. The CDR3 is made up of 15 amino acids. This clonotype was detected only a few times. The same sample was also studied in work on yellow fever vaccine responses in identical twins.

The chain joins TRBV25-1 to TRBJ2-5, with TRBD1 matching over 7 bases. Sequencing was carried out using CD8+ T cells sorted from blood. The TCR originated in a woman aged 18-35 years in good health. The CDR3 region is CASSEGAEYQETQYF. DNA for the CDR3: TGTGCCAGCAGCGAGGGGGCGGAGTACCAAGAGACCCAGTACTTC. Full variable domain (outside the CDR3, taken from reference TRBV25-1 and TRBJ2-5): EADIYQTPRYLVIGTGKKITLECSQTMGHDKMYWYQQDPGMELHLIHYSYGVNSTEKGDLSSESTVSRIRTEHFPLTLESARPSHTSQYLCASSEGAEYQETQYFGPGTRLLVL.